This record covers a single T cell receptor beta chain. Its antigen is currently not known. No per-base quality is available; no much larger clone lies one base away. The library was built by means of the immunoSEQ multiplex PCR assay. This is the immuneACCESS table as TCRdb keeps it, with only in-frame sequences that have V and J called. A part of the clones is gone; compared with another copy, unresolved V genes explain less than half, and the rest is unexplained. In all, the sample holds around 27,000 clones, and 90% to 95% of those were seen once. 0.43% of the sample is held by the ten biggest clonotypes. The sample belongs to a study of T cell changes during pregnancy in multiple sclerosis (dated by TCRdb to the late 2010s). Background for the entire study: Changes in the T cell repertoire over the course of pregnancy were examined in this study in women with multiple sclerosis.

The germline V gene provides CDR1 SGHDT and CDR2 YYEEEE. The CDR3 holds 14 amino acids from the cysteine to the phenylalanine. Only the CDR3 DNA is retained, 42 bases long and in frame from the first base. V is pruned by 7 bases and J by 5 bases, leaving 10 bases of the junction without a gene match. Sample: CD4+ T cells from peripheral blood mononuclear cells, taken after pregnancy. This clonotype was obtained from a female donor with multiple sclerosis, enrolled in a pregnancy study. This receptor chain uses TRBV5-6 and TRBJ2-3; TRBD2 aligns with 7 central bases. The CDR3 protein is CASRGAGWEDTQYF. The nucleotides are TGTGCCAGCCGAGGAGCGGGATGGGAAGATACGCAGTATTTT.